These 16 T cell receptor beta chains were sequenced from one sample in a study of blood T cell repertoires in COVID-19. Sequencing used immunoSEQ multiplex PCR; TCRdb keeps in-frame clones, though not all of them. The data show 150,000 to 200,000 clones, roughly 83% seen once. The sample was peripheral blood. These receptors were collected from a woman over 75 with active or convalescent COVID-19.

This rearrangement joins TRBV15 to TRBJ2-2, with 7 bases aligning to TRBD2. The CDR3 has 17 amino acids. Germline CDR1 and CDR2: LNHNV and YYDKDF (reference sequence). J was trimmed by 1 base and V by 3 bases; bases with no gene match: 8. The DNA of the CDR3 is TGTGCCACCAGCAGGGGGAGGGACCTGAGGAACACCGGGGAGCTGTTTTTT. The encoded protein is CATSRGRDLRNTGELFF.

The chain has TRBV6-5 and TRBJ2-3; D remains ambiguous. Trimming pared 6 bases from V and 4 bases from J, leaving 17 bases between. Germline V gene sequence: CDR1 MNHEY, CDR2 SVGAGI. This CDR3 is 15 amino acids long. CDR3 nucleotides: TGTGCCAGCAGCTCTCAAACACGAGGCGCAGATACGCAGTATTTT. It yields the protein CASSSQTRGADTQYF.

The chain recombines TRBV5-1 with TRBJ2-7; 7 nucleotides line up with TRBD1. CDR3 length: 14 amino acids. Germline assignment: CDR1 SGHRS and CDR2 YFSETQ. V lost 5 bases, J lost 2 bases, and 7 bases stayed unmatched. Written as DNA, the CDR3 is TGCGCCAGCAGTCAGACACAGGGGACCTACGAGCAGTACTTC. This translates into CASSQTQGTYEQYF.

This chain links TRBV14 with TRBJ2-6, with D perhaps TRBD1 (5 bases). Germline V lookup: CDR1 SGHDN, CDR2 FVKESK. V lost 1 base, J lost 2 bases, and 12 bases lay in between. The CDR3 is made up of 17 amino acids. CDR3 DNA sequence: TGTGCCAGCAGCCAAGGACAGAACCGACCTGGGGCCAACGTCCTGACTTTC. As protein: CASSQGQNRPGANVLTF.

The chain has TRBV19 and TRBJ2-1; 9 bases agree with TRBD1. The length of the CDR3 is 15 residues. Germline V CDR1 and CDR2: LNHDA, SQIVND (reference sequence). J gave up 3 bases and V 5 bases, and 5 bases lay outside the gene matches. The CDR3 protein is CASSVGQGIYNEQFF. The CDR3 coding sequence is TGTGCCAGTAGTGTGGGACAGGGAATCTACAATGAGCAGTTCTTC.

The chain recombines TRBV2 with TRBJ1-4; D is ambiguous. Germline values: CDR1 SNHLY, CDR2 FYNNEI. CDR3 length equals 13 residues. The V and J ends lost 6 bases and 6 bases respectively, with 11 bases between them. The CDR3 bases are TGTGCCAGCAGGGGAGGTGTAGATGAAAAACTGTTTTTT. It encodes CASRGGVDEKLFF.

The rearrangement joins TRBV5-4 to TRBJ1-3; possible D gene TRBD1, 6 bases. Germline CDR1 reads SGHNT; CDR2 reads YYREEE (reference sequence). The CDR3 runs to 15 residues. The ends were cut back, 3 bases at V and 5 bases at J, with 15 bases in the middle. CDR3 region: CASSSRGQHRNTIYF. DNA of the CDR3: TGTGCCAGCAGCTCCCGTGGACAGCACCGAAACACCATATATTTT.

The chain recombines TRBV19 with TRBJ2-7, with 7 bases that match TRBD1. The CDR3 loop spans 13 amino acids. Germline assignment: CDR1 LNHDA and CDR2 SQIVND (reference sequence). V lost 5 bases to trimming and J lost 5 bases; unmatched junction nucleotides: 6. The CDR3 DNA sequence: TGTGCCAGTAGTCCGCCTGACAGGGACGAGCAGTACTTC. As protein: CASSPPDRDEQYF.

The chain couples TRBV25-1 to TRBJ1-4; TRBD1 matches at 7 bases. CDR3 size: 15 residues. In germline, CDR1 is MGHDK, CDR2 SYGVNS. The junction had 8 bases not matched to a gene; V was cut back by 3 bases and J by 7 bases. The CDR3 loop is CASSEHKGAGEKLFF. DNA of the CDR3: TGTGCCAGCAGTGAGCACAAGGGGGCCGGTGAAAAACTGTTTTTT.

A single count supports this clone. The chain has TRBV6-5 and TRBJ2-1, with a tentative D call TRBD1 (6 bases). Germline V gene lookup returns CDR1 MNHEY and CDR2 SVGAGI. Trimming pared 4 bases from V and 3 bases from J, leaving 10 bases between. CDR3 length equals 14 residues. The CDR3 DNA follows: TGTGCCAGCAGTTCCCGGGACATCTACAATGAGCAGTTCTTC. Residues: CASSSRDIYNEQFF.

The J gene is TRBJ1-4, the V gene TRBV2; 8 bases align to TRBD1. The CDR3 length is 14 residues. Germline values: CDR1 SNHLY, CDR2 FYNNEI. Losses at the gene ends were 1 base for V and 8 bases for J; bases not matched to a gene: 3. The CDR3 DNA reads as TGTGCCAGCAGTGAAGGGACAGGGAAGGAAAAACTGTTTTTT. Protein sequence: CASSEGTGKEKLFF.

The chain links TRBV19 to TRBJ1-2, with TRBD1 identical over 8 bases. This CDR3 is built from 16 residues. Germline assignment: CDR1 LNHDA and CDR2 SQIVND (reference sequence). J lost 2 bases, V lost 4 bases, and 9 bases had no gene match. The CDR3 DNA follows: TGTGCCAGTAGTACTCAGGACAGGGTCTTGAACTATGGCTACACCTTC. Protein sequence: CASSTQDRVLNYGYTF.

The chain uses TRBV4-1 and TRBJ2-5; D may be TRBD1 (5 bases). Trimming left V 1 base short and J 5 bases short, with 8 bases between. The CDR3 consists of 13 residues. Germline CDR1 and CDR2: MGHRA and YSYEKL. The CDR3 here is CASSQAGFETQYF. The CDR3 bases are TGCGCCAGCAGCCAAGCAGGGTTTGAGACCCAGTACTTC.

This chain links TRBV11-2 with TRBJ1-2, with D possibly being TRBD1 (5 bases). V was pared by 5 bases and J by 4 bases, with 14 bases between. This CDR3 contains 14 residues. CDR1 and CDR2 from the germline V gene are SGHAT and FQNNGV. As DNA, the CDR3 is TGTGCCAGCAGCAGAGAACGGGGGTCCTATGGCTACACCTTC. As protein: CASSRERGSYGYTF.

This chain uses TRBV12-2 with TRBJ1-6; the D call TRBD1 from the table was never checked on the DNA. TRBV12-2 corresponds to a pseudogene. The CDR3 totals 16 residues. As DNA, the CDR3 is TGTGCAAGTCGCTTATCGACAGGGGAGCAAGAATCACCCCTCCACTTT. This sequence encodes CASRLSTGEQESPLHF.

The gene calls are TRBV4-3 and TRBJ1-2, with D possibly TRBD1 on 5 matching bases. V was trimmed by 0 bases and J by 7 bases, leaving 15 bases between them. Germline V lookup: CDR1 LGHNA, CDR2 YSLEER. CDR3 length: 15 amino acids. The CDR3 reads CASSQDLRGFGGYTF. The CDR3 bases are TGCGCCAGCAGCCAAGATCTTCGGGGGTTCGGTGGCTACACCTTC.